The clone carrying this TCR beta chain was recorded at least ten times. Its antigen is not known. TCRdb passed the 5' RACE reads through MiXCR, listing each CDR3 protein once. The sample holds 150,000 or so distinct CDR3 sequences, around a third seen once. This sample stems from a study of CD8 T cells in ankylosing spondylitis. This CDR3 is 15 amino acids long. Deletions cut 4 bases from V and 4 bases from J, with 16 bases between. The germline V gene encodes CDR1 SGHRS and CDR2 YFSETQ. Overall study findings and caveats: Significant enrichment of disease-linked clones was reportedly seen in matched ankylosing spondylitis synovial fluid. A CD8+ phenotype characterized the disease-linked clones, which were relatively rare in peripheral blood.

This receptor was obtained from a male donor with ankylosing spondylitis. V is TRBV5-1 and J is TRBJ2-3; D possibly corresponds to TRBD1 (8 bases). The sample was synovial fluid, either unsorted or a sorted T cell fraction (not recorded which). The CDR3 sequence: CASSPPQGGADTQYF. CDR3 nucleotides: TGCGCCAGCAGCCCACCACAGGGGGGGGCAGATACGCAGTATTTT.